This T cell receptor beta chain is drawn from a study of PD-1 blockade in classical Hodgkin lymphoma (dated by TCRdb to about 2020). Regarding the research as a whole: Nivolumab dosing was 3 mg/kg intravenously every 2 weeks, continuing until either disease progression or unacceptable toxicity. The study used TCR beta sequencing and CyTOF to define a peripheral blood immune signature of response to PD-1 blockade in classical Hodgkin lymphoma. Study-wide conclusions, independent of this receptor: Baseline TCR diversity was reported to be lower in newly diagnosed patients than in healthy donors and to be lower still in relapsed/refractory patients. A significant rise by C4D1 was seen in CD4+ but not CD8+ TCR diversity (p=0.0027 vs p=0.16), with the rise being most apparent in complete responders (p=0.02). Trial patients with a complete response had baseline diversity similar to that of newly diagnosed patients, while partial responders and progressors had significantly lower diversity. The study was limited to a single clinical trial cohort, and causes of repertoire differences, possibly disease activity or prior therapy, remained undefined. Patients starting nivolumab less than 1 year after ASCT had lower diversity and were excluded from later analyses to avoid confounding by immune reconstitution.

On this clone itself: Its antigen is still unknown. No base qualities exist here, and no much larger clone lies one base off it.

CDR1 and CDR2 (DFQATT, SNEGSKA) derive from the germline V gene (reference sequence). From cysteine to phenylalanine, the CDR3 is 11 amino acids long. Of the read, only the CDR3 DNA is kept; its 33 bases are in frame from base 1. What this sample's time point label stands for: cycle 1 day 1 (C1D1), immediately before nivolumab initiation. All trial patients had relapsed after autologous stem cell transplantation, with cohorts A, B and C differing in prior brentuximab vedotin exposure. The trial cohort comprised fewer than 65 patients with relapsed/refractory classical Hodgkin lymphoma whose best overall responses were complete response, partial response or progressive disease. Trial patients were treated with single-agent nivolumab in the multi-cohort phase II CheckMate 205 trial. An independent review committee assessed best overall response using the 2007 International Working Group response criteria. PBMCs from the trial were collected at three points: immediately before nivolumab initiation (C1D1), and during therapy at cycle 2 day 1 and cycle 4 day 1. Peripheral blood was collected in 8 mL Vacutainer Cell Preparation Tubes, from which PBMCs were isolated by centrifugation and then cryopreserved.

The Qiagen DNeasy kit was used to extract genomic DNA from unsorted PBMCs and from the negatively selected CD4+ and CD8+ fractions. TCR beta CDR3 regions were amplified by immunoSEQ multiplex PCR using primers annealing to V and J segments. A synthetic immune receptor repertoire was used to minimize amplification bias, and any remaining bias was removed computationally after sequencing. The published analysis was carried out like this. Repertoire diversity was quantified as the Shannon entropy index using custom Python scripts. Unsorted, CD4+ and CD8+ repertoires were analyzed separately, except in combined analyses where CD4+ and CD8+ sequences were merged in silico. A clone counted as expanded when the clone's frequency after treatment rose at least 2-fold relative to C1D1, and clones undetected at baseline were given a pseudocount of 0.5. Clones with 0 or 1 copy at C1D1 were defined as singleton clones, while clones with 2 or more copies were defined as non-singleton clones. Clones expanded in unsorted samples were labelled as CD4+, CD8+ or unknown by matching protein sequences in sorted samples from the same patient. Wilcoxon tests on paired samples were used to test diversity changes from C1D1 to C4D1. This immuneACCESS table, as held by TCRdb, lists in-frame sequences with V and J called but not all clones. Of the missing ones, under half trace to an unresolved V gene in checked studies; the others have no known cause. The V and J calls and clone size come from that table; D and trimming were worked out from the DNA. The table for this sample lists approximately 37,000 clones; roughly 78% of them were counted only once. The ten largest clones take up around an eighth of the sample.

In this chain, TRBV20-1 is recombined with TRBJ2-7; 8 bases in the middle match TRBD2. This material consisted of peripheral blood mononuclear cells (PBMCs), taken at baseline. The TCR sequence derives from a human donor with classical Hodgkin lymphoma. The nucleotide sequence reads as follows: TGCAGCGGGGGGGTCTCCTACGAGCAGTACTTC. This yields the protein CSGGVSYEQYF.